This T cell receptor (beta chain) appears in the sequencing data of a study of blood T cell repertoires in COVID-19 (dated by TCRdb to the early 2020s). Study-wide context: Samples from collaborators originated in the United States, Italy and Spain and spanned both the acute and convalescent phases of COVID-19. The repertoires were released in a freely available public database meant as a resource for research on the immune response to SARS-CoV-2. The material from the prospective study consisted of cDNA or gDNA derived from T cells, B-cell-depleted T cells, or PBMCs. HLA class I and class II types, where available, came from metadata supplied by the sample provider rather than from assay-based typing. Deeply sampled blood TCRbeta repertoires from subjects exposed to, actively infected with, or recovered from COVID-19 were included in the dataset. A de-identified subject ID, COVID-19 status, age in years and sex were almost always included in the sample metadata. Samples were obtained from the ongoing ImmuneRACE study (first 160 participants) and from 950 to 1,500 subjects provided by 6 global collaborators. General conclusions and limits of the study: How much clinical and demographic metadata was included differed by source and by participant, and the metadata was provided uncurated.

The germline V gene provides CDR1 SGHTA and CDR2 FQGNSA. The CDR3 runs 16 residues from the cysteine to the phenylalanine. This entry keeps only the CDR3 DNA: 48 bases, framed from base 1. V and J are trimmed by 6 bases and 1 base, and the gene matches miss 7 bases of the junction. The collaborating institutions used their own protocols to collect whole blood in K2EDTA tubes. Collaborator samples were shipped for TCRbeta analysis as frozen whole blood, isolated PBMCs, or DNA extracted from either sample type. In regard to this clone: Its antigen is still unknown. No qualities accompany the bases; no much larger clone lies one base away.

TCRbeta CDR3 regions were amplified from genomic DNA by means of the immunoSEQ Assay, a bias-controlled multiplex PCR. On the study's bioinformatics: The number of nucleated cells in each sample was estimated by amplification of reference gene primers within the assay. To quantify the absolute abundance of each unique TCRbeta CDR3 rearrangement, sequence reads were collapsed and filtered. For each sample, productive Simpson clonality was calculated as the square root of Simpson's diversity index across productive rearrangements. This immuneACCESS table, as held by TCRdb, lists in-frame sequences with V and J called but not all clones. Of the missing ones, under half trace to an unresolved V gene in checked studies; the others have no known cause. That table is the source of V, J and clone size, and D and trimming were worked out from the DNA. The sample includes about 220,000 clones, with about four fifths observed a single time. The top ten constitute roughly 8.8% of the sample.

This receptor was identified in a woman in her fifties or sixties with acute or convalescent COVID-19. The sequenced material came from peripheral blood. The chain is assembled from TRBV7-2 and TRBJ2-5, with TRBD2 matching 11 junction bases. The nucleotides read TGTGCCAGCAGGTACACCGGGACTAGCGGCCAAGAGACCCAGTACTTC. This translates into CASRYTGTSGQETQYF.